The T cell receptor (beta chain) under discussion was sequenced for a study of OX40 agonist ivuxolimab in advanced cancers. Clones were read by immunoSEQ multiplex PCR, and TCRdb kept only the in-frame ones, dropping some. Here the sample spans some 87,000 clones, about 92% being singletons. If patients had autoimmune disease history or systemic immunosuppression, they were excluded. CDR1 and CDR2 (germline): SEHNR, FQNEAQ (reference sequence). Trimming took off 4 bases at V and 15 bases at J, with 22 bases between the two ends. This CDR3 is 14 amino acids long. The rearrangement uses TRBV7-9 and TRBJ2-1; no firm D call. This TCR derives from an adult with an advanced solid tumor such as melanoma, head and neck, liver or kidney cancer. Here the sequenced sample was CD4+ or CD8+ T cells sorted from blood, taken in a trial of the OX40 agonist ivuxolimab. CDR3 loop: CASSSRAGRSDGFF. The CDR3 nucleotides are TGTGCCAGCAGCTCGCGTGCCGGCCGTTCCGATGGGTTCTTC.